The sequence of this T cell receptor beta chain was determined in a study of T cell responses to AZD1222 COVID-19 vaccine. Study-wide points: The study found Spike-specific TCR breadth and depth rose after two AZD1222 doses.

As to this clone: Its antigen is as yet unknown.

Germline V CDR1 and CDR2: SEHNR, FQNEAQ (reference sequence). This CDR3 comprises 15 residues. Between the trimmed V and J ends, which lost 5 bases and 0 bases, there was a span of 11 bases. The table came from immunoSEQ multiplex PCR; TCRdb's copy has only in-frame clones and leaves some out. This sample has tens of thousands of clones, with around 86% found just once. This chain joins TRBV7-9 and TRBJ1-5; maybe TRBD1 (6 bases). The sample here was peripheral blood, taken on day 0 of AZD1222 vaccination. This TCR was recovered from an adult in good health. CDR3 DNA: TGTGCCAGCAGCGAGACAGGAAATAGCAATCAGCCCCAGCATTTT. Translating it yields CASSETGNSNQPQHF.